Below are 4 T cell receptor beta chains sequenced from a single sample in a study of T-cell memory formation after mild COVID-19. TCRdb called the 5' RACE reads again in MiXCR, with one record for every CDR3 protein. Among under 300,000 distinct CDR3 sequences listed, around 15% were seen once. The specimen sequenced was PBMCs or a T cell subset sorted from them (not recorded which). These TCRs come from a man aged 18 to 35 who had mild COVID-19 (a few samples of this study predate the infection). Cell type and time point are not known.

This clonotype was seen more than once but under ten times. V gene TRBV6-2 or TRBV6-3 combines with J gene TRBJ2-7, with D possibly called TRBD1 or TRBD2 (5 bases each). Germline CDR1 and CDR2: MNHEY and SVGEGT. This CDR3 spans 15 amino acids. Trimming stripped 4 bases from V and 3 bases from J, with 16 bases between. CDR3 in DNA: TGTGCCAGCAGTTTCCCCGGGGACGGGGTCTACGAGCAGTACTTC. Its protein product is CASSFPGDGVYEQYF.

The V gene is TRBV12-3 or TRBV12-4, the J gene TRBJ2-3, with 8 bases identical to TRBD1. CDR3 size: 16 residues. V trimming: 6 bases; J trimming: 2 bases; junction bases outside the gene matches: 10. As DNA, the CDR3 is TGTGCCAGCAGCCGAGCCCGGGACAGGCCCACAGATACGCAGTATTTT. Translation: CASSRARDRPTDTQYF.

CDR3 protein: CASSLVEGAGYEQYF. The DNA of the CDR3 is TGTGCCAGCAGCTTAGTAGAGGGGGCTGGATACGAGCAGTACTTC. The chain has TRBV11-2 and TRBJ2-7; the match to TRBD1 covers 7 bases. The germline gives CDR1 SGHAT, CDR2 FQNNGV. The junction had 7 bases not matched to a gene; V was cut back by 1 base and J by 4 bases. The CDR3 extends over 15 amino acids. Supplemented by reference TRBV11-2 and TRBJ2-7, the full variable domain reads EAGVAQSPRYKIIEKRQSVAFWCNPISGHATLYWYQQILGQGPKLLIQFQNNGVVDDSQLPKDRFSAERLKGVDSTLKIQPAKLEDSAVYLCASSLVEGAGYEQYFGPGTRLTVT.

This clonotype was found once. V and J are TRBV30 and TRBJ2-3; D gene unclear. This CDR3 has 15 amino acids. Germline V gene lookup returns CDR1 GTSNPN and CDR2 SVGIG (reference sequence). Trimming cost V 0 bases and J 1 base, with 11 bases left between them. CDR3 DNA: TGTGCCTGGAGTGTACCTGGCGGTCGCACAGATACGCAGTATTTT. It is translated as CAWSVPGGRTDTQYF.